These 2 T cell receptor beta chains came from one sample sequenced in a study of T cell clonotyping in hematopoietic cell transplantation (dated by TCRdb to the early 2020s). Library creation used the immunoSEQ multiplex PCR assay. TCRdb retrieved this table from immuneACCESS and kept in-frame rearrangements only. Not all clones are present; in checked studies, unresolved V genes account for under half, and no reason is known for the remainder. This sample has nearly 70,000 clones in its table, and 85% to 95% of those were observed once. The top ten clonotypes cover 1.5% to 2% of the sample. Sample: peripheral blood mononuclear cells. These receptors were obtained from a middle-aged man in good health. Some clones in this sample may be carry-over from other donors' samples.

The V gene is TRBV11-2, the J gene TRBJ2-1; D gene ambiguous. CDR1 and CDR2 from the germline V gene are SGHAT and FQNNGV. This CDR3 has 15 residues. The V and J ends lost 6 bases and 7 bases respectively, with 19 bases between them. This chain's CDR3 is CASRGTTDHVNEQFF. CDR3 bases: TGTGCCAGCAGGGGAACTACCGACCACGTGAATGAGCAGTTCTTC.

This chain links TRBV28 with TRBJ1-2, with D unclear. Trimming removed 3 bases from V and 5 bases from J, with 7 bases in between. Germline CDR1 and CDR2: MDHEN and SYDVKM. The CDR3 length is 12 residues. The CDR3 reads CASSFRAYGYTF. The CDR3 nucleotides read TGTGCCAGCAGTTTTAGGGCTTATGGCTACACCTTC.